The clone carrying this TCR beta chain was picked up a small number of times. In the same sample, other DNA sequences code for this CDR3. The method was immunoSEQ multiplex PCR; TCRdb's version includes in-frame clones alone and lacks a portion of them. The data contain some 2,500,000 clones, approximately 93% of them seen just once; the ten biggest clones take up roughly 0.36%. The data stem from a study of shared clonotypes between healthy human individuals. Healthy HIV-negative adults without recent acute infections or vaccinations served as donors. Sequencing input: naive CD4+ T cells from PBMCs. Specified subset: CD45RA+ positively selected. This TCR was recovered from a man between 18 and 35 years old in good health. Some clones in this sample may be carry-over from other donors' samples.

CDR3 residues: CASSEEANTEAFF. The CDR3 coding sequence is TGTGCCAGCAGTGAAGAGGCCAACACTGAAGCTTTCTTT. The gene calls are TRBV2 and TRBJ1-1, with D uncertain. This CDR3 has 13 amino acids. CDR1 SNHLY and CDR2 FYNNEI come from the germline V gene. Trimming shortened V by 1 base and J by 2 bases, and 5 bases separated the two germline ends.